The present T cell receptor beta chain was sequenced within a study of OX40 agonist ivuxolimab in advanced cancers. Generated by immunoSEQ multiplex PCR, the TCRdb table keeps only in-frame clones and is missing some. The sample lists just over 95,000 clones, approximately 85% seen once, with about 3.8% in the top ten. The CDR3 is 15 amino acids. V dropped 3 bases and J dropped 6 bases, with 18 bases sitting between them. CDR1 and CDR2 (germline): MDHEN, SYDVKM. The sequence came from an adult with an advanced solid tumor such as melanoma, head and neck, liver or kidney cancer. V gene TRBV28 combines with J gene TRBJ2-7; D is perhaps TRBD1 or TRBD2 (6 bases each). Sample: CD4+ or CD8+ T cells sorted from blood, taken in a trial of the OX40 agonist ivuxolimab. CDR3 in DNA: TGTGCCAGCAGTTTTCAACAGGGCCCAGCGGGCGAGCAGTACTTC. This encodes CASSFQQGPAGEQYF.